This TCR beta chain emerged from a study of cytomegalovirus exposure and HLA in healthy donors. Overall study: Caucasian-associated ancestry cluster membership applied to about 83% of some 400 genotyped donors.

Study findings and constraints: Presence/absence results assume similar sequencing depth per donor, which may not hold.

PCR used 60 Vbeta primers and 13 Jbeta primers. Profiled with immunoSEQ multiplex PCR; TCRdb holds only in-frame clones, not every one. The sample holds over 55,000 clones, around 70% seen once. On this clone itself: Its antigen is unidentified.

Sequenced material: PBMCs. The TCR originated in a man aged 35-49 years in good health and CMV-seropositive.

The CDR3 DNA sequence: TGCGCCAGCAGCCAAGATCCGTTCGGGGTCTACGAGCAGTACTTC. Translation: CASSQDPFGVYEQYF. The V and J genes are TRBV4-3 and TRBJ2-7; TRBD2 is a possible D gene (5 bases). The CDR3 has 15 residues. Trimming left V 0 bases short and J 3 bases short, with 12 bases between. Per germline, CDR1 LGHNA and CDR2 YSLEER.